This T cell receptor beta chain was identified during a study of cytomegalovirus exposure and HLA in healthy donors. 60 Vbeta and 13 Jbeta primers were used in PCR. The assay was immunoSEQ multiplex PCR, and TCRdb's table has in-frame clones only and misses some. The table has 150,000 or so clones, approximately 80% seen once. About this clone itself: The antigen is unknown.

The V gene lost 8 bases and the J gene lost 7 bases, with 12 bases spanning the gap. Per germline, CDR1 MNHEY and CDR2 SMNVEV (reference sequence). This CDR3 is built from 13 residues. Findings and caveats of the study: CMV serostatus was the sole immune exposure information available. For presence/absence analyses, sequencing depth was assumed to be roughly uniform across donors. In vitro testing confirmed a few CMV-associated chains as specific for CMV antigens. Most TCRs appeared rarely, but some public TCRs recurred in many donors.

This clonotype was sampled from a woman in her forties in good health and CMV-seronegative. The rearrangement joins TRBV27 to TRBJ1-6, with a weak D call TRBD1 (6 bases). Sequences were obtained from PBMCs. The CDR3 sequence is CASGRTANSPLHF. The CDR3, as DNA: TGTGCCAGCGGCAGGACAGCCAATTCACCCCTCCACTTT.